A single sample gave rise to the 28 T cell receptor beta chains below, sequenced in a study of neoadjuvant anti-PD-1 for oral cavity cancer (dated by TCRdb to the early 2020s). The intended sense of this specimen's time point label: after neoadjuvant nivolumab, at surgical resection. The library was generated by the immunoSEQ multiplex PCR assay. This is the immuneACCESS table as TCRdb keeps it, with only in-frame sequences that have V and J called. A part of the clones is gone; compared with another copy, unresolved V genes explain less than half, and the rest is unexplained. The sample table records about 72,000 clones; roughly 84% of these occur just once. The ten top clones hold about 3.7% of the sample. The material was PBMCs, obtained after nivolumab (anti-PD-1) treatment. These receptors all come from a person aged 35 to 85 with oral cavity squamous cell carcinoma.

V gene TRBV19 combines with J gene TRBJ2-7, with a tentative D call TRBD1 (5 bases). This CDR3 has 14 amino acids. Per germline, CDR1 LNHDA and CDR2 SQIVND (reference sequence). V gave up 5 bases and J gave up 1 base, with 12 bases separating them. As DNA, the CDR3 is TGTGCCAGTAGTTTGAGGACAAAATCCTACGAGCAGTACTTC. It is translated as CASSLRTKSYEQYF.

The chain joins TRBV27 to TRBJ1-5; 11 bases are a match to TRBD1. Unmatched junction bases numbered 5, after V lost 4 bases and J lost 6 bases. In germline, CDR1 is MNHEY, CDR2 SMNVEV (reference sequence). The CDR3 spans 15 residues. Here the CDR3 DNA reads TGTGCCAGCAGTTCTTACGGGACAGGGGGTCAGCCCCAGCATTTT. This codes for CASSSYGTGGQPQHF.

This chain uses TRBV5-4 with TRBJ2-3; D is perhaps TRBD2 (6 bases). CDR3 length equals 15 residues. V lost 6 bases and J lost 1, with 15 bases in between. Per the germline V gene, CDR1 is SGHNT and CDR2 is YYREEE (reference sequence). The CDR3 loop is CASTRRDSRTDTQYF. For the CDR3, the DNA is TGTGCCAGCACCCGAAGGGACTCCCGCACAGATACGCAGTATTTT.

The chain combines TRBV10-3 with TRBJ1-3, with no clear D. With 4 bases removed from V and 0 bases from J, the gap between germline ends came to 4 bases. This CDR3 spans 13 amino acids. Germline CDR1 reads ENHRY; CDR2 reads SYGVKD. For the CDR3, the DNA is TGTGCCATCAGTGGGACCTCTGGAAACACCATATATTTT. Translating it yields CAISGTSGNTIYF.

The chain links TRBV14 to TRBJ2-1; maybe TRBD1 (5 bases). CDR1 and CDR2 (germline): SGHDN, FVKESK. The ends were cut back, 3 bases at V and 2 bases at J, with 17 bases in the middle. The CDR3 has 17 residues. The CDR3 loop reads CASSHPPPDSAYNEQFF. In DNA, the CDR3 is TGTGCCAGCAGCCATCCCCCCCCCGACAGCGCCTACAATGAGCAGTTCTTC.

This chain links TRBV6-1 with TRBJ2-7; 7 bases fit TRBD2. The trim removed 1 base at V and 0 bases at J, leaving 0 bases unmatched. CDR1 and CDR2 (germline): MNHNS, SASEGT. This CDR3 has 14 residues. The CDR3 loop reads CASSEGGSSYEQYF. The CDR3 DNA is TGTGCCAGCAGTGAAGGCGGGAGCTCCTACGAGCAGTACTTC.

The CDR3 loop reads CASSVTRTRDTQYF. The CDR3 nucleotides are TGTGCCAGTAGTGTGACCCGGACTAGGGATACGCAGTATTTT. The chain carries TRBV19 and TRBJ2-3; 7 nucleotides line up with TRBD2. The germline gives CDR1 LNHDA, CDR2 SQIVND (reference sequence). This CDR3 contains 14 residues. With V trimmed by 5 bases and J by 6 bases, 8 bases remained unmatched.

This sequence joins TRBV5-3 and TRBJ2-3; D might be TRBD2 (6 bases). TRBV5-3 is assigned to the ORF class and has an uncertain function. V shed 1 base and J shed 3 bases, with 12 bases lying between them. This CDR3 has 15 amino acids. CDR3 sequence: CARSLRAGRTDTQYF. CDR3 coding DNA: TGTGCCAGAAGCTTGAGGGCGGGGAGAACAGATACGCAGTATTTT.

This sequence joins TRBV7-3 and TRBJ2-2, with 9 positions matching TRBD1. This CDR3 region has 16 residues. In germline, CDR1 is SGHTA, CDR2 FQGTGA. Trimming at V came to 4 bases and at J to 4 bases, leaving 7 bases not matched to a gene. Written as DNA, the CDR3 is TGTGCCAGCAGCTCCAGGACAGGGGAAGGCACCGGGGAGCTGTTTTTT. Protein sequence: CASSSRTGEGTGELFF. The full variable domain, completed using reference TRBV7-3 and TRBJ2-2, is GAGVSQTPSNKVTEKGKYVELRCDPISGHTALYWYRQSLGQGPEFLIYFQGTGAADDSGLPNDRFFAVRPEGSVSTLKIQRTERGDSAVYLCASSSRTGEGTGELFFGEGSRLTVL.

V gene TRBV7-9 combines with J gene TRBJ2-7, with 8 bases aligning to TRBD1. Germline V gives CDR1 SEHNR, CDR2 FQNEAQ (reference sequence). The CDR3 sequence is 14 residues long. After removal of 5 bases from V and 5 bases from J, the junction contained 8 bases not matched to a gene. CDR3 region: CASSTPGQGHEQYF. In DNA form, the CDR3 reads TGTGCCAGCAGCACCCCCGGACAGGGCCACGAGCAGTACTTC.

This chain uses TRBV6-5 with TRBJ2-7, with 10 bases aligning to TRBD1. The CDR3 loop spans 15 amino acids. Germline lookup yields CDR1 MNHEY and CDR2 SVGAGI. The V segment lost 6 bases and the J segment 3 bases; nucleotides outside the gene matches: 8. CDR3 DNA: TGTGCCAGCAGAGACAGGGGGCCCTGGGTCTACGAGCAGTACTTC. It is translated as CASRDRGPWVYEQYF.

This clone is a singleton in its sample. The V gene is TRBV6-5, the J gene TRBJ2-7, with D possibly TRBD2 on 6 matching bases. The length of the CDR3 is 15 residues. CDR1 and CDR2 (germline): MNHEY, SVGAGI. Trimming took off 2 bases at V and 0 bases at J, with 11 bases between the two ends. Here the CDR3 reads CASSYRRESSYEQYF. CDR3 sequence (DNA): TGTGCCAGCAGTTACCGCCGGGAGAGCTCCTACGAGCAGTACTTC.

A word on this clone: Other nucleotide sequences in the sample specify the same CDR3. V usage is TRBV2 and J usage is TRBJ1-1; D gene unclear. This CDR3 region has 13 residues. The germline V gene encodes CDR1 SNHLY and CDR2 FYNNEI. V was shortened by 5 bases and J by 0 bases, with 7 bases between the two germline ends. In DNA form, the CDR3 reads TGTGCCAGCAGTCGGACGGTGAACACTGAAGCTTTCTTT. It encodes CASSRTVNTEAFF.

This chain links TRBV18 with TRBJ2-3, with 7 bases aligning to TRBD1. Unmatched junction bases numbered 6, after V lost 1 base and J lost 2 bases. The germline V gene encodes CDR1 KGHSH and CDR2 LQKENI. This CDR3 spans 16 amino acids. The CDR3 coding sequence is TGTGCCAGCTCACCACTCGACAGGGACCTCACAGATACGCAGTATTTT. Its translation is CASSPLDRDLTDTQYF.

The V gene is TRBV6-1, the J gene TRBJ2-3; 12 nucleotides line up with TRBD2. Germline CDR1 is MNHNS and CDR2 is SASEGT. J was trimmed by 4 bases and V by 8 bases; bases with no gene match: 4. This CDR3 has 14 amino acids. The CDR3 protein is CASGRLAGADTQYF. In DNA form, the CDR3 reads TGTGCCAGCGGGAGACTAGCGGGAGCAGATACGCAGTATTTT.

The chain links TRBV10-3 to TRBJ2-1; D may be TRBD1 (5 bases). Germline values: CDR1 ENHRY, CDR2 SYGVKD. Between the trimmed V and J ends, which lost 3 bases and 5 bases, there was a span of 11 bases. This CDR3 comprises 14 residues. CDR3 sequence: CAISDQGYNNEQFF. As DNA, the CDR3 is TGTGCCATCAGTGACCAGGGTTATAACAATGAGCAGTTCTTC.

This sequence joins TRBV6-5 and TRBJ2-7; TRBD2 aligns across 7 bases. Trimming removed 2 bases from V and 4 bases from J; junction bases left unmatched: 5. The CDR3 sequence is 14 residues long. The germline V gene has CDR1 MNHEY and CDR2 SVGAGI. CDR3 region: CASSYVRERYEQYF. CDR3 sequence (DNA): TGTGCCAGCAGTTACGTGCGGGAGAGGTACGAGCAGTACTTC.

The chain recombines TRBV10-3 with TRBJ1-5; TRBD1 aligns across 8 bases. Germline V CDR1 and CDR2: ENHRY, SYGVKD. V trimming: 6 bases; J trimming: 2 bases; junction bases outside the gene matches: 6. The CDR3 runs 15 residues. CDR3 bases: TGTGCCATCAGCCAGGGGGCGCCGGGCAATCAGCCCCAGCATTTT. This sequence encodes CAISQGAPGNQPQHF.

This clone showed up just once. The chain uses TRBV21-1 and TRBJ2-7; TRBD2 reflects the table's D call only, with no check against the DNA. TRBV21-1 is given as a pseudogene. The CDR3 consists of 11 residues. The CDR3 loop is CASSPLAEQYF. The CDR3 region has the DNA TGTGCCAGCAGCCCACTAGCCGAGCAGTACTTC.

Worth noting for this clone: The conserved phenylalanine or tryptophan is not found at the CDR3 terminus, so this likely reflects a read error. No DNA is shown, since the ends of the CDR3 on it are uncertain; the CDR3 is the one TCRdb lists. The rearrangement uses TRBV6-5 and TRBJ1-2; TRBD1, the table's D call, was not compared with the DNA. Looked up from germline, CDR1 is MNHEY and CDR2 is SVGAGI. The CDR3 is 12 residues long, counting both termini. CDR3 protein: CASRKTVGPMVV.

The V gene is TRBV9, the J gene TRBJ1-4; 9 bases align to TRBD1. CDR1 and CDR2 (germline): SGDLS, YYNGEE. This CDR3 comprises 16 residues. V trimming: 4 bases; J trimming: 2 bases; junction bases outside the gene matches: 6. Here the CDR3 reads CASSPGQGSTNEKLFF. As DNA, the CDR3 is TGTGCCAGCAGCCCGGGACAGGGTTCGACTAATGAAAAACTGTTTTTT. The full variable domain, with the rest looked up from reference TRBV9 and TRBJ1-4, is DSGVTQTPKHLITATGQRVTLRCSPRSGDLSVYWYQQSLDQGLQFLIQYYNGEERAKGNILERFSAQQFPDLHSELNLSSLELGDSALYFCASSPGQGSTNEKLFFGSGTQLSVL.

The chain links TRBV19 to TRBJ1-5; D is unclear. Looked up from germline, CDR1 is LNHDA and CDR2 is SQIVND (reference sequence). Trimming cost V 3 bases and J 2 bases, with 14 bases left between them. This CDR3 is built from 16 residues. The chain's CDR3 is CASSIYTAIGNQPQHF. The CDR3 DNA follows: TGTGCCAGTAGTATCTACACGGCGATTGGCAATCAGCCCCAGCATTTT. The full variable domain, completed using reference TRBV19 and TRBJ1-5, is DGGITQSPKYLFRKEGQNVTLSCEQNLNHDAMYWYRQDPGQGLRLIYYSQIVNDFQKGDIAEGYSVSREKKESFPLTVTSAQKNPTAFYLCASSIYTAIGNQPQHFGDGTRLSIL.

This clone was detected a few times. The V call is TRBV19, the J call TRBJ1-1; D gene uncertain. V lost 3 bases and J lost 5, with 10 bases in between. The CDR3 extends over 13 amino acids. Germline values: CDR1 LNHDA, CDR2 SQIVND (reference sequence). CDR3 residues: CASSIGLQTEAFF. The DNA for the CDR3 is TGTGCCAGTAGTATTGGATTACAGACTGAAGCTTTCTTT. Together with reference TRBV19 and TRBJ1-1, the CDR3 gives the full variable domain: DGGITQSPKYLFRKEGQNVTLSCEQNLNHDAMYWYRQDPGQGLRLIYYSQIVNDFQKGDIAEGYSVSREKKESFPLTVTSAQKNPTAFYLCASSIGLQTEAFFGQGTRLTVV.

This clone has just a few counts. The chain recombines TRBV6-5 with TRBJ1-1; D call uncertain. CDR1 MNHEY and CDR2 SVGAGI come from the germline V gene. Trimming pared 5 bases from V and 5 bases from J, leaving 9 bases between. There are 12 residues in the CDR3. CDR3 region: CASSTASTEAFF. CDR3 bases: TGTGCCAGCAGTACAGCTTCGACTGAAGCTTTCTTT.

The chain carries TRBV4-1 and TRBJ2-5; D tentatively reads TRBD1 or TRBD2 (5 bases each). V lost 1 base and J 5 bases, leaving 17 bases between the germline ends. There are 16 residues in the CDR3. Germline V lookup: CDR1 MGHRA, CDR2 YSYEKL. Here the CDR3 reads CASSQGSRGGWETQYF. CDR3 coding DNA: TGCGCCAGCAGCCAAGGTTCGAGGGGTGGGTGGGAGACCCAGTACTTC.

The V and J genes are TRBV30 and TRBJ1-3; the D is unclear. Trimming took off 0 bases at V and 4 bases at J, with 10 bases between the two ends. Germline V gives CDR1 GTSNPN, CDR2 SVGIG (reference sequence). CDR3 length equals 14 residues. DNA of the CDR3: TGTGCCTGGAGTGTAGGCGCGGGGGGAAACACCATATATTTT. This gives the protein CAWSVGAGGNTIYF.

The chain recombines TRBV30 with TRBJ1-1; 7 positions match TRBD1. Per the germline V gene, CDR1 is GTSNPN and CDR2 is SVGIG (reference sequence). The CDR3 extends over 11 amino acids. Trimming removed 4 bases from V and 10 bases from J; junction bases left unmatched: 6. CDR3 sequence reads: CAWNLQGRAFF. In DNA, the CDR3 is TGTGCCTGGAACCTACAGGGGAGAGCTTTCTTT. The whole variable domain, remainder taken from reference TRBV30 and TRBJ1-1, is SQTIHQWPATLVQPVGSPLSLECTVEGTSNPNLYWYRQAAGRGLQLLFYSVGIGQISSEVPQNLSASRPQDRQFILSSKKLLLSDSGFYLCAWNLQGRAFFGQGTRLTVV.

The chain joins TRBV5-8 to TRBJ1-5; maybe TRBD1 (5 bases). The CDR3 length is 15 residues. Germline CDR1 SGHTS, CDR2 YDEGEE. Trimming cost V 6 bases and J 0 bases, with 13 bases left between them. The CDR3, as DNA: TGTGCCAGCACCCGGGGGGGTTATAGCAATCAGCCCCAGCATTTT. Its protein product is CASTRGGYSNQPQHF.